The clone carrying this T cell receptor (beta chain) appeared a few times. This sample stems from a study of blood T cell repertoires in COVID-19. About the study: In each case, the material was cDNA or gDNA derived from T cells, B-cell-depleted T cells, or PBMCs.

This CDR3 is 14 amino acids long. Trimming pared 1 base from V and 1 base from J, leaving 6 bases between. The germline V gene has CDR1 SGHVS and CDR2 FQNEAQ. In the authors' methods: Counts of nucleated cells, estimated from reference gene primer amplification, were obtained. Only in-frame clones appear in the TCRdb table, and some are missing; sequencing was by immunoSEQ multiplex PCR. V and J calls and clone size are those listed in that table; D and trimming were worked out from the DNA. The sample contains 20,000 to 30,000 clones, about four fifths of which appear only once. The specimen was peripheral blood. The J gene is TRBJ2-3, the V gene TRBV7-8; D is ambiguous. This clonotype originated in a man older than 75 with active or convalescent COVID-19. The CDR3 is CASSLVPGTDTQYF. As DNA, the CDR3 is TGTGCCAGCAGCTTAGTCCCGGGCACAGATACGCAGTATTTT.